These T cell receptor beta chains were read from a single sample in a study of OX40 agonist ivuxolimab in advanced cancers. Sequencing was performed with immunoSEQ multiplex PCR; in TCRdb, only in-frame clones are kept and a portion is missing. The data show 50,000 or so clones, 75% to 90% seen once. Source: CD4+ or CD8+ T cells sorted from blood, taken in a trial of the OX40 agonist ivuxolimab. The receptors were sampled from an adult with an advanced solid tumor such as melanoma, head and neck, liver or kidney cancer. Each CDR3 is given with its conserved first and last residue. Fields, in order: D gene, clone size, V gene, J gene, CDR3 protein, CDR3 DNA. The D gene is left open where the match is weak. Part of the rows lack a size; the others show once, few, many or a class for expanded clones.

D: NA
size: NA
V: TRBV18
J: TRBJ1-5
CDR3: CASSPQGGNQPQHF
DNA: TGTGCCAGCTCACCACAGGGGGGCAATCAGCCCCAGCATTTT

D: NA
size: NA
V: TRBV28
J: TRBJ2-1
CDR3: CASSFPGTMDYNEQFF
DNA: TGTGCCAGCAGTTTTCCCGGGACAATGGACTACAATGAGCAGTTCTTC

D: NA
size: NA
V: TRBV28
J: TRBJ2-2
CDR3: CASNGNTGELFF
DNA: TGTGCCAGCAACGGGAACACCGGGGAGCTGTTTTTT

D: TRBD1
size: NA
V: TRBV30
J: TRBJ1-6
CDR3: CAWSEGASGRSPLHF
DNA: TGTGCCTGGAGCGAGGGGGCCTCCGGGCGGTCACCCCTCCACTTT

D: TRBD1
size: NA
V: TRBV18
J: TRBJ1-1
CDR3: CASSPNGQGSNTEAFF
DNA: TGTGCCAGCTCACCGAATGGACAGGGGAGTAACACTGAAGCTTTCTTT

D: NA
size: NA
V: TRBV5-4
J: TRBJ2-3
CDR3: CASSFARADTQYF
DNA: TGTGCCAGCAGCTTCGCACGGGCAGATACGCAGTATTTT

D: TRBD2
size: NA
V: TRBV5-1
J: TRBJ2-7
CDR3: CASSLVELAGGDEQYF
DNA: TGCGCCAGCAGCTTGGTCGAATTAGCGGGAGGAGACGAGCAGTACTTC

D: NA
size: NA
V: TRBV18
J: TRBJ2-2
CDR3: CASSPIPGLSNTGELFF
DNA: TGTGCCAGCTCACCGATCCCGGGACTTTCGAACACCGGGGAGCTGTTTTTT

D: NA
size: NA
V: TRBV11-2
J: TRBJ2-1
CDR3: CASSLGTNEQFF
DNA: TGTGCCAGCAGCCTAGGGACGAATGAGCAGTTCTTC

D: TRBD1
size: NA
V: TRBV25-1
J: TRBJ2-7
CDR3: CASSEYGTGTYEQYF
DNA: TGTGCCAGCAGTGAATATGGGACAGGGACCTACGAGCAGTACTTC

D: NA
size: NA
V: TRBV7-2
J: TRBJ1-1
CDR3: CASSPEWSTEAFF
DNA: TGTGCCAGCAGCCCAGAGTGGAGCACTGAAGCTTTCTTT

D: NA
size: NA
V: TRBV5-6
J: TRBJ1-5
CDR3: CASSSGHNQPQHF
DNA: TGTGCCAGCAGCTCGGGACACAATCAGCCCCAGCATTTT

D: NA
size: NA
V: TRBV6-1
J: TRBJ2-5
CDR3: CASSVLGTQETQYF
DNA: TGTGCCAGCAGTGTCTTGGGAACCCAAGAGACCCAGTACTTC

D: TRBD2
size: NA
V: TRBV4-1
J: TRBJ2-1
CDR3: CASSLGWREGTVYNEQFF
DNA: TGCGCCAGCAGCCTCGGGTGGCGGGAGGGCACAGTATACAATGAGCAGTTCTTC

D: TRBD1
size: NA
V: TRBV2
J: TRBJ1-1
CDR3: CASSAGQLNTEAFF
DNA: TGTGCCAGCAGCGCGGGACAGCTGAACACTGAAGCTTTCTTT

D: NA
size: NA
V: TRBV28
J: TRBJ1-1
CDR3: CASKTDHTEAFF
DNA: TGTGCCAGCAAGACCGACCACACTGAAGCTTTCTTT

D: NA
size: NA
V: TRBV6-5
J: TRBJ1-2
CDR3: CASSYSGESYGYTF
DNA: TGTGCCAGCAGTTACTCCGGGGAGTCCTATGGCTACACCTTC

D: NA
size: NA
V: TRBV28
J: TRBJ2-5
CDR3: CASSFGLQETQYF
DNA: TGTGCCAGCAGTTTCGGTCTCCAAGAGACCCAGTACTTC

D: TRBD1
size: NA
V: TRBV7-9
J: TRBJ2-7
CDR3: CASSLAQGRYEQYF
DNA: TGTGCCAGCAGCTTAGCACAGGGGCGCTACGAGCAGTACTTC

D: NA
size: NA
V: TRBV28
J: TRBJ1-1
CDR3: CASSFLRTEAFF
DNA: TGTGCCAGCAGTTTCCTGCGGACTGAAGCTTTCTTT

D: TRBD1
size: NA
V: TRBV30
J: TRBJ1-3
CDR3: CAWRRSGTGGNTIYF
DNA: TGTGCCTGGAGGCGGTCCGGGACAGGGGGAAACACCATATATTTT

D: NA
size: NA
V: TRBV11-3
J: TRBJ2-3
CDR3: CASSAGNRDTQYF
DNA: TGTGCCAGCAGCGCAGGGAACCGGGATACGCAGTATTTT

D: NA
size: NA
V: TRBV7-1
J: TRBJ2-7
CDR3: CASSLAVGPEHEQYF
DNA: TGTGCCAGCAGCTTAGCTGTCGGGCCAGAACACGAGCAGTACTTC

D: NA
size: NA
V: TRBV18
J: TRBJ2-2
CDR3: CASSPPNSITGELFF
DNA: TGTGCCAGCTCACCACCGAACAGCATCACCGGGGAGCTGTTTTTT

D: NA
size: NA
V: TRBV28
J: TRBJ2-6
CDR3: CASRTEGSQVLTF
DNA: TGTGCCAGCAGGACTGAGGGATCTCAGGTCCTGACTTTC

D: TRBD1
size: NA
V: TRBV5-1
J: TRBJ2-7
CDR3: CASSLMGQGYEQYF
DNA: TGCGCCAGCAGCTTGATGGGACAGGGATACGAGCAGTACTTC

D: TRBD1
size: NA
V: TRBV5-5
J: TRBJ1-1
CDR3: CASSRDRHTEAFF
DNA: TGTGCCAGCAGCCGGGACAGACACACTGAAGCTTTCTTT

D: NA
size: once
V: TRBV23-1
J: TRBJ2-7
CDR3: CASSPRLERAREQYF
DNA: TGCGCCAGCAGTCCGAGACTAGAGCGGGCCCGCGAGCAGTACTTC

D: NA
size: NA
V: TRBV10-3
J: TRBJ1-5
CDR3: CAISDGQPQHF
DNA: TGTGCCATCAGTGACGGGCAGCCCCAGCATTTT

D: NA
size: NA
V: TRBV25-1
J: TRBJ2-1
CDR3: CASSGILVEQFF
DNA: TGTGCCAGCAGTGGGATCTTGGTTGAGCAGTTCTTC

D: NA
size: NA
V: TRBV28
J: TRBJ1-6
CDR3: CASSLQGYNSPLHF
DNA: TGTGCCAGCAGTTTACAGGGATATAATTCACCCCTCCACTTT

D: NA
size: few
V: TRBV20-1
J: TRBJ1-1
CDR3: CSAAGNTEAFF
DNA: TGCAGTGCCGCAGGGAACACTGAAGCTTTCTTT

D: NA
size: once
V: TRBV5-5
J: TRBJ1-2
CDR3: CASSFGWATLFGYTF
DNA: TGTGCCAGCAGCTTTGGGTGGGCTACGCTATTCGGCTACACCTTC

D: NA
size: NA
V: TRBV29-1
J: TRBJ2-3
CDR3: CSVEIWGTGSTDTQYF
DNA: TGCAGCGTTGAGATTTGGGGTACAGGGAGCACAGATACGCAGTATTTT

D: TRBD2
size: NA
V: TRBV5-5
J: TRBJ2-5
CDR3: CASSRTSGRAETQYF
DNA: TGTGCCAGCAGCCGGACTAGCGGGAGGGCAGAGACCCAGTACTTC

D: NA
size: NA
V: TRBV19
J: TRBJ2-6
CDR3: CASSIAGASLLSGANVLTF
DNA: TGTGCCAGTAGTATAGCTGGAGCCTCACTGCTCTCTGGGGCCAACGTCCTGACTTTC

D: TRBD2
size: NA
V: TRBV5-4
J: TRBJ2-5
CDR3: CASSLAGLAGETQYF
DNA: TGTGCCAGCAGCTTGGCAGGACTAGCGGGAGAGACCCAGTACTTC

D: NA
size: NA
V: TRBV6-1
J: TRBJ1-1
CDR3: CASSDRYRENTEAFF
DNA: TGTGCCAGCAGTGACCGCTACAGGGAGAACACTGAAGCTTTCTTT

D: NA
size: NA
V: TRBV7-8
J: TRBJ1-3
CDR3: CASSLEIRTFGGNTIYF
DNA: TGTGCCAGCAGCTTAGAGATTCGGACTTTCGGGGGAAACACCATATATTTT

D: NA
size: NA
V: TRBV10-1
J: TRBJ1-1
CDR3: CASSERGSNTEAFF
DNA: TGCGCCAGCTCAGAACGGGGTTCGAACACTGAAGCTTTCTTT

D: TRBD2
size: NA
V: TRBV5-1
J: TRBJ2-1
CDR3: CASSLVGRDHEQFF
DNA: TGCGCCAGCAGCTTGGTGGGGAGGGACCATGAGCAGTTCTTC

D: NA
size: NA
V: TRBV29-1
J: TRBJ2-6
CDR3: CSALRSYSGANVLTF
DNA: TGCAGCGCACTCAGATCGTACTCTGGGGCCAACGTCCTGACTTTC

D: TRBD2
size: NA
V: TRBV7-2
J: TRBJ2-5
CDR3: CASSLAGGSGNQETQYF
DNA: TGTGCCAGCAGCTTAGCGGGTGGTAGCGGGAACCAAGAGACCCAGTACTTC

D: TRBD1
size: NA
V: TRBV11-2
J: TRBJ2-7
CDR3: CASSLSFGQGAYEQYF
DNA: TGTGCCAGCAGCCTTTCGTTCGGACAGGGGGCCTACGAGCAGTACTTC

D: NA
size: once
V: TRBV7-3
J: TRBJ2-7
CDR3: CASSPRTQDAYEQYF
DNA: TGTGCCAGCAGCCCGCGGACCCAGGACGCCTACGAGCAGTACTTC

D: TRBD1
size: NA
V: TRBV19
J: TRBJ1-6
CDR3: CATSNRGQSPLHF
DNA: TGTGCCACCTCAAACAGGGGTCAATCACCCCTCCACTTT

D: TRBD2
size: NA
V: TRBV25-1
J: TRBJ2-3
CDR3: CASSKEIAGGLDTQYF
DNA: TGTGCCAGCAGTAAAGAAATAGCGGGAGGTTTAGATACGCAGTATTTT

D: NA
size: NA
V: TRBV19
J: TRBJ1-5
CDR3: CASRSGQGRRPQHF
DNA: TGTGCCAGCCGTTCTGGGCAGGGGAGGAGGCCCCAGCATTTT